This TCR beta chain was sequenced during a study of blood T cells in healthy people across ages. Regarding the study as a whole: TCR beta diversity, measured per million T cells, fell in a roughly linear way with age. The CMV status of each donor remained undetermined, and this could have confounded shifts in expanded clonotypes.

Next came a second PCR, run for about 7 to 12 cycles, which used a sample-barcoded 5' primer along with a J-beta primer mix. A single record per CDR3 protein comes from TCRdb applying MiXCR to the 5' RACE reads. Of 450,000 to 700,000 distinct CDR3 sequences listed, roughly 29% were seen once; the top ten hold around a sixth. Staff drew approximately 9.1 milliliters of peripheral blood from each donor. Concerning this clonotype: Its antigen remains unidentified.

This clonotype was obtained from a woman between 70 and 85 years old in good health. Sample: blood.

The CDR3 DNA follows: TGCAGTGCTAGGGTGGACAGGAAGAACACTGAAGCTTTCTTT. As protein: CSARVDRKNTEAFF. V gene TRBV20-1 combines with J gene TRBJ1-1; 7 bases match TRBD1. There are 14 residues in the CDR3. V shed 3 bases, J shed 1 base, and the junction held 5 bases outside the gene matches. Germline V gene data show CDR1 as DFQATT and CDR2 as SNEGSKA (reference sequence).